This TCR beta chain emerged from a study of T cells in Graves' hyperthyroidism and ophthalmopathy. In this sample, this clonotype turned up a few times. A much larger clone sits a single nucleotide away, making a read error possible. The investigators amplified TCR beta CDR3 regions from RNA transcripts. Initially, a first-round RT-PCR of the TCR CDR3 employed the HTBI primer set. From the multiplex PCR reads, TCRdb called clonotypes with MiXCR, one entry per CDR3 protein. The table includes a few hundred thousand distinct CDR3 sequences, over 45% detected once. The V end was cut by 6 bases, the J end by 5 bases, with 11 bases between. Germline CDR1 is ENHRY and CDR2 is SYGVKD. The CDR3 covers 13 residues.

Input material: peripheral blood or thyroid tissue (not recorded which). This TCR was recovered from an adult woman with Graves' disease, either hyperthyroidism or ophthalmopathy (not recorded which). This sequence joins TRBV10-3 and TRBJ1-5, with D hard to call. CDR3 in amino acids: CAISRRQDQPQHF. The CDR3 DNA reads as TGTGCCATCAGCCGAAGGCAAGATCAGCCCCAGCATTTT.